These 7 T cell receptor beta chains were all obtained from the same sample, sequenced in a study of OX40 agonist ivuxolimab in advanced cancers. Libraries were prepared by immunoSEQ multiplex PCR; TCRdb keeps only in-frame clonotypes and omits some of them. This sample yields fewer than 65,000 clones, of which more than 80% are seen a single time; roughly a tenth belongs to the top ten. Sequenced here: CD4+ or CD8+ T cells sorted from blood, sampled in a trial of the OX40 agonist ivuxolimab. The receptors were gathered from an adult with an advanced solid tumor such as melanoma, head and neck, liver or kidney cancer.

The rearrangement links TRBV2 to TRBJ2-7, with 8 nucleotides matching TRBD2. The CDR3 is 14 residues long. Trimming took 0 bases from V and 2 from J; bases not matched to a gene: 0. Germline CDR1 and CDR2: SNHLY and FYNNEI. DNA of the CDR3: TGTGCCAGCAGTGAAGCTAGCGGGGCCTACGAGCAGTACTTC. Translating gives CASSEASGAYEQYF. The entire variable domain, with the rest obtained from reference TRBV2 and TRBJ2-7, is as follows: EPEVTQTPSHQVTQMGQEVILRCVPISNHLYFYWYRQILGQKVEFLVSFYNNEISEKSEIFDDQFSVERPDGSNFTLKIRSTKLEDSAMYFCASSEASGAYEQYFGPGTRLTVT.

The chain recombines TRBV6-1 with TRBJ1-2, with 9 positions matching TRBD1. The junction had 16 bases not matched to a gene; V was cut back by 10 bases and J by 7 bases. Germline CDR1 MNHNS, CDR2 SASEGT. The CDR3 contains 15 residues. The CDR3 coding sequence is TGTGCCACAAACATCCCGGGACAGGGTATCGCTGGCTACACCTTC. It is translated as CATNIPGQGIAGYTF.

The V gene is TRBV6-5, the J gene TRBJ2-7; 10 bases align to TRBD2. This CDR3 is built from 15 residues. The V gene end was trimmed by 5 bases and the J gene end by 0 bases; junction bases not matched to a gene: 4. Germline V gene sequence: CDR1 MNHEY, CDR2 SVGAGI. The CDR3 DNA reads as TGTGCCAGCAGTGGGACTAGCGTGAGCTCCTACGAGCAGTACTTC. Translating gives CASSGTSVSSYEQYF.

V is TRBV7-9 and J is TRBJ2-1; TRBD2 might be the D (6 bases). The V gene's germline CDR1 is SEHNR and CDR2 FQNEAQ (reference sequence). The V end lost 6 bases, the J end lost 4 bases, and 16 bases lay between the germline ends. The CDR3 has 15 amino acids. CDR3 sequence (DNA): TGTGCCAGCAGTCCGACGCGGGGCGCTTACAATGAGCAGTTCTTC. Its protein is CASSPTRGAYNEQFF.

This chain joins TRBV5-1 and TRBJ1-2; D is unclear. Trimming pared 0 bases from V and 1 base from J, leaving 7 bases between. The CDR3 spans 14 residues. Germline V lookup: CDR1 SGHRS, CDR2 YFSETQ. The CDR3 is CASSLAPVNYGYTF. DNA for the CDR3: TGCGCCAGCAGCTTGGCCCCTGTTAACTATGGCTACACCTTC.

The CDR3 is CASSLLGLAGAGTGELFF. CDR3 in DNA: TGTGCCAGCAGTTTACTGGGACTAGCGGGGGCCGGAACCGGGGAGCTGTTTTTT. The V and J genes are TRBV28 and TRBJ2-2; 14 bases are shared with TRBD2. This CDR3 region has 18 residues. V lost 2 bases to trimming and J lost 5 bases; unmatched junction nucleotides: 7. From germline, CDR1 is MDHEN and CDR2 SYDVKM.

The V and J genes are TRBV4-1 and TRBJ2-5; 8 nucleotides agree with TRBD2. After removal of 1 base from V and 4 bases from J, the junction contained 5 bases not matched to a gene. The CDR3 has 15 amino acids. Germline CDR1 is MGHRA and CDR2 is YSYEKL. The CDR3 DNA reads as TGCGCCAGCAGCCAAGTGGGGACTAGGAGAGAGACCCAGTACTTC. Protein sequence: CASSQVGTRRETQYF.